A selection of T cell receptor beta chains follows, all from one sample in a study of lymphopenia after photon versus proton radiotherapy. The table came from immunoSEQ multiplex PCR; TCRdb's copy has only in-frame clones and leaves some out. Of around 20,000 clones in the sample, 80% to 95% were seen once. Sample: peripheral blood, taken from a patient treated with photon-based radiotherapy. The source of these receptors is a man between 60 and 75 years old with pancreatic cancer. Each CDR3 is given with its conserved first and last residue. The D gene is left open where the match is weak. The size of a clone is reported for some rows only, either as once, few or many, or as a class for expanded clones.

>.|.|TRBJ1-5|TRBV7-2
TGTGCCAGCTCGGGGGCAAATCAGCCCCAGCATTTT
CASSGANQPQHF
>.|TRBD1|TRBJ1-4|TRBV5-4
TGTGCCAGCAGCCCGGCGAGGGGACAGGGAAATGAAAAACTGTTTTTT
CASSPARGQGNEKLFF
>.|TRBD2|TRBJ2-2|TRBV11-3
TGTGCCAGCAGCTTAATTAGCGGGGGCCCGGGTGCCGGGGAGCTGTTTTTT
CASSLISGGPGAGELFF
>.|.|TRBJ1-1|TRBV2
TGTGCCAGCAGTGAAGAGATGGCGAACACTGAAGCTTTCTTT
CASSEEMANTEAFF
>.|.|TRBJ1-1|TRBV6-5
TGTGCCAGCAGTTCCCGGGAGAAGAACACTGAAGCTTTCTTT
CASSSREKNTEAFF
>.|.|TRBJ1-2|TRBV10-3
TGTGCCATCAGAACACAGGGAAACTCCTATGGCTACACCTTC
CAIRTQGNSYGYTF
>once|.|TRBJ2-5|TRBV19
TGTGCCAGTACGGACCAAGAGACCCAGTACTTC
CASTDQETQYF
>.|TRBD1|TRBJ2-7|TRBV13
TGTGCCAGCAGCTTGACAGGGCAGGGAGAGCAGTACTTC
CASSLTGQGEQYF
>.|.|TRBJ2-6|TRBV5-4
TGTGCCAGTAACCTGGGGTCTGGGGCCAACGTCCTGACTTTC
CASNLGSGANVLTF
>.|.|TRBJ2-7|TRBV4-2
TGTGCCAGCAGCCAAGATCCGTACGAGCAGTACTTC
CASSQDPYEQYF
>.|.|TRBJ1-2|TRBV27
TGTGCCAGCAGTTTAGGCCAGGGTCTTGGCTACACCTTC
CASSLGQGLGYTF
>.|.|TRBJ2-1|TRBV6-1
TGTGCCAGCAGTGATAAACAGGGTGGCCTGATCAATGAGCAGTTCTTC
CASSDKQGGLINEQFF
>.|TRBD2|TRBJ2-1|TRBV4-2
TGTGCCAGCAGCCAAGATTTAGCGGGGGGGTACAATGAGCAGTTCTTC
CASSQDLAGGYNEQFF
>.|.|TRBJ2-1|TRBV27
TGTGCCAGCAACCTACACCCAGGGGCCGGTGAGCAGTTCTTC
CASNLHPGAGEQFF
>once|.|TRBJ1-5|TRBV6-5
TGTGCCAGCAGTTACTCCTGGGCCAGCGATCAGCCCCAGCATTTT
CASSYSWASDQPQHF